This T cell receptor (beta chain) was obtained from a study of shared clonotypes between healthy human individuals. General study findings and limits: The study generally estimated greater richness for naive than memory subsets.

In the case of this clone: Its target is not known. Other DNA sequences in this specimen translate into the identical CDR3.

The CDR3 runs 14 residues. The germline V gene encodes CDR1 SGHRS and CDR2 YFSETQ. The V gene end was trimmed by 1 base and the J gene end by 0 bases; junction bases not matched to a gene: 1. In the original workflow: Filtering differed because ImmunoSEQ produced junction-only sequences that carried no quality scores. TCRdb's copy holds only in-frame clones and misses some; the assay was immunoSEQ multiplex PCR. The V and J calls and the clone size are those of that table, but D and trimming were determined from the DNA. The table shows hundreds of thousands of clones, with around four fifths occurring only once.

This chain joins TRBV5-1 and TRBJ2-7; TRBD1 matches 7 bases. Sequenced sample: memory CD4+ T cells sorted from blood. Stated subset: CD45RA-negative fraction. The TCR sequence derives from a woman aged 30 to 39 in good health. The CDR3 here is CASSLTGDSYEQYF. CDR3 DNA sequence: TGCGCCAGCAGCTTGACAGGGGACTCCTACGAGCAGTACTTC.